Below, 12 T cell receptor beta chains from the same sample are listed, as sequenced in a study of CD8 T cells in ankylosing spondylitis. TCRdb re-called the 5' RACE reads with MiXCR, one entry per CDR3 protein. In the table there are under 450,000 distinct CDR3 sequences, roughly a sixth of which are singletons. Study observations and caveats: What seemed typical of ankylosing spondylitis blood was a TCR beta motif built from several highly homologous variants.

Their recognized antigens are unknown. Source material: blood, either unsorted or a sorted T cell fraction (not recorded which). Receptors originate from a male donor with ankylosing spondylitis.

CDR3 sequence (DNA): TGTGCCATCAGTGAGTCCGGGACAGCCAAAAACATTCAGTACTTC. Amino acid sequence: CAISESGTAKNIQYF. V is TRBV10-3 and J is TRBJ2-4; D is tentatively TRBD1 or TRBD2 (5 bases each). Between the trimmed V and J ends, which lost 0 bases and 0 bases, there was a span of 6 bases. From germline, CDR1 is ENHRY and CDR2 SYGVKD. This CDR3 comprises 15 residues.

This clonotype was observed a handful of times. The chain combines TRBV6-5 with TRBJ2-3, with 7 bases aligning to TRBD2. The J segment lost 0 bases and the V segment lost 0 bases, leaving 3 bases of the junction unmatched. Looked up from germline, CDR1 is MNHEY and CDR2 is SVGAGI. CDR3 length: 16 amino acids. CDR3 protein: CASSYSSGTSTDTQYF. The CDR3 DNA is TGTGCCAGCAGTTACTCAAGCGGGACTAGCACAGATACGCAGTATTTT.

The rearrangement uses TRBV6-1 and TRBJ2-7; 14 nucleotides agree with TRBD2. The CDR3 is made up of 16 amino acids. Germline V gene lookup returns CDR1 MNHNS and CDR2 SASEGT. V was clipped by 7 bases and J by 3 bases; unmatched bases: 8. As DNA, the CDR3 is TGTGCCAGCACAACCGGGACTAGCGGGAGCGTCTACGAGCAGTACTTC. The encoded protein is CASTTGTSGSVYEQYF.

This clonotype was observed a handful of times. The rearrangement links TRBV4-1 to TRBJ1-5, with 7 bases that match TRBD1. Germline-derived CDR1 and CDR2 are MGHRA and YSYEKL. There are 17 residues in the CDR3. Losses at the gene ends were 0 bases for V and 0 bases for J; bases not matched to a gene: 5. CDR3: CASSQEGHRGSNQPQHF. The CDR3 coding sequence is TGCGCCAGCAGCCAAGAAGGGCACAGGGGTAGCAATCAGCCCCAGCATTTT.

This clonotype was seen ten or more times. The chain uses TRBV10-3 and TRBJ1-1; 7 nucleotides align to TRBD1. Per the germline V gene, CDR1 is ENHRY and CDR2 is SYGVKD. With 11 bases clipped from V and 0 bases from J, the junction kept 6 bases outside the gene matches. This CDR3 comprises 13 residues. The CDR3 spells CASRQGVNTEAFF. The CDR3 DNA sequence: TGTGCCTCTCGACAGGGAGTGAACACTGAAGCTTTCTTT.

V and J are TRBV14 and TRBJ1-1; no clear D gene. Germline V CDR1 and CDR2: SGHDN, FVKESK. The CDR3 is 15 amino acids. V was cut by 1 base and J by 7 bases, with 16 bases left in between. This CDR3 is CASSQVRSPRVEAFF. Here the CDR3 DNA reads TGTGCCAGCAGCCAAGTCCGTTCCCCACGGGTTGAAGCTTTCTTT.

This clonotype has a single count. The chain combines TRBV20-1 with TRBJ2-7; TRBD1 might be the D (6 bases). CDR3 length: 16 amino acids. V was cut by 1 base and J by 4 bases, with 20 bases left in between. CDR1 is DFQATT and CDR2 is SNEGSKA in the germline V gene (reference sequence). The CDR3 protein is CSARAPTTGPLYEQYF. CDR3 bases: TGCAGTGCTAGAGCCCCGACGACAGGCCCCCTTTACGAGCAGTACTTC.

This chain uses TRBV9 with TRBJ1-1; D unresolved. V lost 2 bases and J 0 bases, leaving 5 bases between the germline ends. The CDR3 is made up of 13 amino acids. CDR1 SGDLS and CDR2 YYNGEE come from the germline V gene. The CDR3 protein is CASSVRMNTEAFF. CDR3 nucleotides: TGTGCCAGCAGCGTTAGAATGAACACTGAAGCTTTCTTT.

In its sample, this clonotype was seen a few times. The chain carries TRBV19 and TRBJ2-7, with 8 positions matching TRBD1. Unmatched junction bases numbered 14, after V lost 11 bases and J lost 5 bases. The CDR3 spans 14 residues. Germline V lookup: CDR1 LNHDA, CDR2 SQIVND (reference sequence). The CDR3 DNA follows: TGTGCCTCCCGAGGGCAGGGGGCAGGAAACGAGCAGTACTTC. This encodes CASRGQGAGNEQYF.

The V and J genes are TRBV11-1 and TRBJ2-5; unclear D gene. CDR1 and CDR2 (germline): SGHAT, FQDESV (reference sequence). CDR3 length: 14 amino acids. V lost 5 bases, J lost 1 base, and 11 bases lay in between. The CDR3: CASSGQRPQETQYF. As DNA, the CDR3 is TGTGCCAGCAGCGGCCAGAGACCCCAAGAGACCCAGTACTTC.

A few counts support this clonotype. The V call is TRBV15, the J call TRBJ1-3; a possible D gene is TRBD1 (5 bases). CDR3 length: 19 amino acids. Deletions cut 1 base from V and 0 bases from J, with 19 bases between. Germline lookup yields CDR1 LNHNV and CDR2 YYDKDF (reference sequence). DNA for the CDR3: TGTGCCACCAGCAGAGCTACTTTGGACGACAGAAACTCTGGAAACACCATATATTTT. This gives the protein CATSRATLDDRNSGNTIYF.

This clonotype was seen a handful of times. CDR3 sequence (DNA): TGTGCCAGCTCACCCTCTTACAGGGATACTGAAGCTTTCTTT. Protein sequence: CASSPSYRDTEAFF. This rearrangement joins TRBV18 to TRBJ1-1; tentative D call: TRBD1 (6 bases). From germline, CDR1 is KGHSH and CDR2 LQKENI. Trimming cost V 3 bases and J 5 bases, with 13 bases left between them. This CDR3 is built from 14 residues.